Described below is a single T cell receptor (beta chain) sequence and its context. Its specificity is not known. The protocol was immunoSEQ multiplex PCR, while the TCRdb copy is restricted to in-frame clones and leaves out a portion. Here the sample spans about 45,000 clones, roughly 80% being singletons. The source of the sample is a study of T cell clonotyping in hematopoietic cell transplantation. As for the study in general: Cytoreduction preceded collection of pretransplant recipient samples.

The V gene's germline CDR1 is KGHSH and CDR2 LQKENI. The V end lost 2 bases, the J end lost 2 bases, and 10 bases lay between the germline ends. CDR3 length equals 15 residues. The time point was: recipient sample about 28 days before transplant, after cytoreduction. Recipient blood drawn about 28 days pretransplant and days 30, 100, 180 after. Overall study findings and caveats: At the given depth, recipient repertoires were over 97% de novo clonotypes. Cells were unsorted, so CD4 and CD8 contributions were not separated.

The rearrangement uses TRBV18 and TRBJ1-5; D unclear. Sequenced here: peripheral blood mononuclear cells, sampled before stem cell transplant. The sequence was collected from a man aged 55 to 69 with myelodysplastic syndrome. Some clones in this sample may be carry-over from other donors' samples. In DNA, the CDR3 is TGTGCCAGCTCACCAGAGGGCTTGGGCAATCAGCCCCAGCATTTT. This sequence encodes CASSPEGLGNQPQHF. The whole variable domain, remainder taken from reference TRBV18 and TRBJ1-5, is NAGVMQNPRHLVRRRGQEARLRCSPMKGHSHVYWYRQLPEEGLKFMVYLQKENIIDESGMPKERFSAEFPKEGPSILRIQQVVRGDSAAYFCASSPEGLGNQPQHFGDGTRLSIL.